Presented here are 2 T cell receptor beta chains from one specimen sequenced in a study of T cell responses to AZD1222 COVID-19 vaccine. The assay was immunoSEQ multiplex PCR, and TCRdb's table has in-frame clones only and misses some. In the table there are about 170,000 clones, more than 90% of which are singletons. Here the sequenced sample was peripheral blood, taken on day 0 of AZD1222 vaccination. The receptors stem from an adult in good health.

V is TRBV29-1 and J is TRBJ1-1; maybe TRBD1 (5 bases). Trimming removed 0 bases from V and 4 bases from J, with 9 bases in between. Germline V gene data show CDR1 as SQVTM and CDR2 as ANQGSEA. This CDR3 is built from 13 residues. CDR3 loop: CSVEDPGTTEAFF. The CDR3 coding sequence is TGCAGCGTTGAAGACCCAGGGACCACTGAAGCTTTCTTT.

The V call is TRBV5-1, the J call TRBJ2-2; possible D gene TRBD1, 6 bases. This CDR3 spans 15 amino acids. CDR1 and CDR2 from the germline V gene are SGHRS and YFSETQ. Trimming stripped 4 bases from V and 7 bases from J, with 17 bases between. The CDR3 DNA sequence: TGCGCCAGCAGCGTGGCTGGACAGTTAGGCGGGGAGCTGTTTTTT. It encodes CASSVAGQLGGELFF.